A single sample is the source of the 11 T cell receptor beta chains below, sequenced in a study of T-cell reconstitution after alpha-beta-depleted transplantation in children. The TCRbeta library incorporated unique molecular identifiers. TCRdb passed the PCR reads through MiXCR, listing each CDR3 protein once. The sample contains about 240,000 distinct CDR3 sequences, roughly a quarter of which appear only once. Here the sequenced sample was PBMCs, taken before TCRalphabeta/CD19-depleted stem cell transplant. The source is a girl aged 2 to 10 with Fanconi anemia, due to receive a stem cell transplant.

The chain uses TRBV10-3 and TRBJ1-4, with D maybe TRBD1 (5 bases). The CDR3 runs to 15 residues. The V gene's germline CDR1 is ENHRY and CDR2 SYGVKD. V was cut by 7 bases and J by 7 bases, with 19 bases left in between. The CDR3 reads CAITPRRGEVEKLFF. The CDR3 nucleotides read TGTGCCATCACCCCACGGAGAGGGGAGGTTGAAAAACTGTTTTTT.

In this sample, this clonotype turned up many times. The chain is built from TRBV6-1 and TRBJ2-7; unclear D gene. This CDR3 has 13 residues. Trimming shortened V by 1 base and J by 1 base, and 5 bases separated the two germline ends. Germline CDR1 reads MNHNS; CDR2 reads SASEGT. CDR3 protein: CASSEVGSYEQYF. In DNA form, the CDR3 reads TGTGCCAGCAGTGAAGTGGGGTCCTACGAGCAGTACTTC.

The genes are TRBV18 and TRBJ2-1; 9 nucleotides line up with TRBD2. The germline V gene encodes CDR1 KGHSH and CDR2 LQKENI. There are 16 residues in the CDR3. The V gene end was trimmed by 1 base and the J gene end by 9 bases; junction bases not matched to a gene: 10. CDR3 nucleotides: TGTGCCAGCTCACCACTGAGGACTAGCGAGACCGGTGAGCAGTTCTTC. Protein: CASSPLRTSETGEQFF.

This clonotype was observed a handful of times. The chain couples TRBV7-2 to TRBJ2-5, with 8 bases aligning to TRBD1. The CDR3 is 15 amino acids. The germline V gene has CDR1 SGHTA and CDR2 FQGNSA. The trim removed 3 bases at V and 4 bases at J, leaving 7 bases unmatched. The CDR3 reads CASSFNTGGGETQYF. The CDR3 DNA follows: TGTGCCAGCAGCTTTAATACAGGGGGAGGAGAGACCCAGTACTTC.

The sample holds a few counts of this clonotype. The CDR3 DNA sequence: TGCAGCGTTAGGTCGACGAATAATTCACCCCTCCACTTT. Translation gives CSVRSTNNSPLHF. The chain is built from TRBV29-1 and TRBJ1-6, with D hard to call. The V gene's germline CDR1 is SQVTM and CDR2 ANQGSEA. Trimming cost V 5 bases and J 5 bases, with 10 bases left between them. The CDR3 sequence is 13 residues long.

This clonotype was picked up many times. This chain uses TRBV10-3 with TRBJ2-7; 11 bases are a match to TRBD1. The CDR3 runs to 14 residues. Germline CDR1 and CDR2: ENHRY and SYGVKD. Trimming cost V 7 bases and J 5 bases; bases outside gene matches: 7. The CDR3 DNA sequence: TGTGCCATCACACCGGGACAGGGGGTAGACGAGCAGTACTTC. It codes for CAITPGQGVDEQYF.

This clonotype has just a few counts. The chain employs TRBV10-2 and TRBJ2-7; 11 bases agree with TRBD2. The CDR3 runs to 15 residues. CDR1 is WSHSY, CDR2 SAAADI, per germline. Unmatched junction bases numbered 10, after V lost 6 bases and J lost 6 bases. The CDR3 region has the DNA TGCGCCAGCAGCTTAACTAGCGGGAGTAGGGCCGAGCAGTACTTC. As protein: CASSLTSGSRAEQYF.

This clonotype occurred many times. The rearrangement uses TRBV15 and TRBJ2-1; unclear D gene. The CDR3 runs to 16 residues. Germline V CDR1 and CDR2: LNHNV, YYDKDF (reference sequence). Trimming took 3 bases from V and 2 from J, leaving 14 bases between them. The CDR3 coding sequence is TGTGCCACCAGCAGTTCTACACTCGGACCCTACAATGAGCAGTTCTTC. Translated: CATSSSTLGPYNEQFF.

For this clonotype: One junction end does not reproduce the germline sequence, and a read error may be involved. V gene TRBV12-3 or TRBV12-4 combines with J gene TRBJ1-3, with D possibly TRBD1 on 5 matching bases. The CDR3 loop spans 15 amino acids. This CDR3 reads CASSFLTEVGNTTYF. The DNA for the CDR3 is TGTGCCAGCAGTTTTTTGACAGAGGTTGGAAACACCACATATTTT.

The rearrangement uses TRBV4-2 and TRBJ2-1; 7 bases map to TRBD2. With 0 bases clipped from V and 0 bases from J, the junction kept 8 bases outside the gene matches. Germline CDR1 is LGHNA and CDR2 is YNFKEQ. This CDR3 is built from 18 residues. DNA of the CDR3: TGTGCCAGCAGCCAAGAAGGTTGGGGGAGGGCCTCCTACAATGAGCAGTTCTTC. The encoded protein is CASSQEGWGRASYNEQFF.

This rearrangement joins TRBV5-1 to TRBJ2-7; the D gene is possibly TRBD1 (6 bases). The CDR3 runs 15 residues. Germline CDR1 is SGHRS and CDR2 is YFSETQ. V was clipped by 2 bases and J by 0 bases, with 12 bases between them. The CDR3 DNA follows: TGCGCCAGCAGCTTCGGACAGCAAAGCTCCTACGAGCAGTACTTC. Amino acids: CASSFGQQSSYEQYF.